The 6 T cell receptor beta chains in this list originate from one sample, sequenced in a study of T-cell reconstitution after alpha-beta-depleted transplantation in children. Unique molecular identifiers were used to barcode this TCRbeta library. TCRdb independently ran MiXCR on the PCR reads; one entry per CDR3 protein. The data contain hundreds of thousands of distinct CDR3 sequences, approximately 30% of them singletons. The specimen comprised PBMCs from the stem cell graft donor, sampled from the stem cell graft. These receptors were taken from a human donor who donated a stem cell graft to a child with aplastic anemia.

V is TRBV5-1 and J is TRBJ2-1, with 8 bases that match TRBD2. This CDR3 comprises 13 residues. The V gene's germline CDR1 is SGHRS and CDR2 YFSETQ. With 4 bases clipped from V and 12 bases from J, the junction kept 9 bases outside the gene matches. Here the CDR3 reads CASSQWGREAQFF. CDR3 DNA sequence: TGCGCCAGCAGCCAATGGGGGCGGGAGGCGCAGTTCTTC.

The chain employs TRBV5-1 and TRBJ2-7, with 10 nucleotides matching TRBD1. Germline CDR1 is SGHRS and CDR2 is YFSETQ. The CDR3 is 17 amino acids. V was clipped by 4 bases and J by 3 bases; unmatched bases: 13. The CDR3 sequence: CASSTAVRDRGIYEQYF. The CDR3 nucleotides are TGCGCCAGCAGCACAGCTGTACGGGACAGGGGAATCTACGAGCAGTACTTC.

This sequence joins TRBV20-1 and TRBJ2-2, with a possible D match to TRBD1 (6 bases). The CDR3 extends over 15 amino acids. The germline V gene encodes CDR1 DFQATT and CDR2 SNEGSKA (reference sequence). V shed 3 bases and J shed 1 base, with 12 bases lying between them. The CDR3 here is CSASPGRGNTGELFF. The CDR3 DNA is TGCAGTGCTAGCCCCGGCAGGGGGAACACCGGGGAGCTGTTTTTT.

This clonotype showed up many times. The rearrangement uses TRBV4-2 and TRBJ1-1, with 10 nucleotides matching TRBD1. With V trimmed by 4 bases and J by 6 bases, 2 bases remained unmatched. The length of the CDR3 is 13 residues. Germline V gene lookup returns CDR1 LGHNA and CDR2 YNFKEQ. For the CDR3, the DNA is TGTGCCAGCAGCCCCGGACAGGGGGCTGAAGCTTTCTTT. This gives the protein CASSPGQGAEAFF.

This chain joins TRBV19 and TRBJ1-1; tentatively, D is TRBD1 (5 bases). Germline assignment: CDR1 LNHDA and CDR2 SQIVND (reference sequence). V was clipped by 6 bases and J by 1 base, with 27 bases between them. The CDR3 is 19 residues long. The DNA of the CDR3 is TGTGCCAGTAGCTCGGCGGGGGGGGGAAAGGGGATTGGGAACACTGAAGCTTTCTTT. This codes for CASSSAGGGKGIGNTEAFF.

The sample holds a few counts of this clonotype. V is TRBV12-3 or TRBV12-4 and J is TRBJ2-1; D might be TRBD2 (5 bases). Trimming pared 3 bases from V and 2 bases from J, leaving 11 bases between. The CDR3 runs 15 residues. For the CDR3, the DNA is TGTGCCAGCAGTTTTTCGGGTAGCGCCTACAATGAGCAGTTCTTC. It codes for CASSFSGSAYNEQFF.